A selection of T cell receptor beta chains follows, all from one sample in a study of CD8 T cells in Susac syndrome. TCRdb analysed the immunoSEQ multiplex PCR reads with MiXCR anew, one entry per CDR3 protein. The sample has 150,000 to 200,000 distinct CDR3 sequences; 95% are singletons. Sequenced material: CD4+ T cells from PBMCs. The source is a human donor with multiple sclerosis. CDR3s include the opening cysteine and the closing phenylalanine or tryptophan. A D gene is named only where the DNA matches it firmly. Clone sizes are given selectively: once, few, many, or a class where the clone is expanded.

clone_size j_call v_call d_call cdr3_aa cdr3_nt
. TRBJ2-2 TRBV30 . CAWNRQGLTNTGELFF TGTGCCTGGAACCGACAGGGACTGACGAACACCGGGGAGCTGTTTTTT
. TRBJ2-1 TRBV4-1 TRBD2 CASSQEPPGLETEQFF TGCGCCAGCAGCCAAGAGCCCCCGGGACTAGAGACTGAGCAGTTCTTC
. TRBJ2-3 TRBV13 . CASSFSPRTDTQYF TGTGCCAGCAGCTTTTCGCCGCGCACAGATACGCAGTATTTT
. TRBJ2-1 TRBV7-3 TRBD2 CASSPPGGVRYNEQFF TGTGCCAGCAGCCCCCCCGGGGGGGTACGCTACAATGAGCAGTTCTTC
. TRBJ2-2 TRBV23-1 . CASSQYRVTGELFF TGCGCCAGCAGTCAATATCGGGTCACCGGGGAGCTGTTTTTT
. TRBJ1-1 TRBV30 . CAGNEVNTEAFF TGTGCCGGGAATGAGGTGAACACTGAAGCTTTCTTT
. TRBJ1-6 TRBV23-1 . CASSRTPGSSNSPLHF TGCGCCAGCAGTCGCACCCCCGGGTCTTCTAATTCACCCCTCCACTTT
. TRBJ1-6 TRBV19 TRBD1 CASGGTVNSPLHF TGTGCCAGCGGGGGGACAGTTAATTCACCCCTCCACTTT
. TRBJ2-3 TRBV7-6 . CASSFRPSTDTQYF TGTGCCAGCAGCTTCAGACCGAGCACAGATACGCAGTATTTT
. TRBJ1-1 TRBV12-3/TRBV12-4 TRBD1 CASSLTGVRPPEAFF TGTGCCAGCAGTCTAACAGGGGTCCGGCCCCCTGAAGCTTTCTTT
. TRBJ2-2 TRBV15 . CATSEWGSDLSGTGELFF TGTGCCACCAGCGAGTGGGGATCGGACTTATCGGGCACCGGGGAGCTGTTTTTT
once TRBJ1-2 TRBV29-1 . CSVELPPGTVDGYTF TGCAGCGTTGAACTGCCCCCCGGGACGGTGGATGGCTACACCTTC
. TRBJ2-3 TRBV9 TRBD2 CASSVASGARTDTQYF TGTGCCAGCAGCGTAGCTAGCGGGGCACGCACAGATACGCAGTATTTT
once TRBJ2-3 TRBV2 TRBD1 CASSADRESTDTQYF TGTGCCAGCAGTGCGGACAGGGAATCTACAGATACGCAGTATTTT
. TRBJ2-1 TRBV4-3 TRBD2 CASSQDGRASNEQFF TGCGCCAGCAGCCAAGACGGGAGGGCGTCCAATGAGCAGTTCTTC
. TRBJ1-6 TRBV20-1 TRBD1 CSARAGTGYSPLHF TGCAGTGCTAGAGCCGGGACAGGGTATTCACCCCTCCACTTT
. TRBJ1-2 TRBV13 . CASSASGYGYTF TGTGCCAGCAGCGCCTCAGGCTATGGCTACACCTTC
. TRBJ1-1 TRBV14 . CASSLNLRNTEAFF TGTGCCAGCAGCCTGAATTTGAGGAACACTGAAGCTTTCTTT
. TRBJ2-2 TRBV7-9 . CASSLETPNTGELFF TGTGCCAGCAGCTTAGAAACCCCGAACACCGGGGAGCTGTTTTTT
. TRBJ2-5 TRBV30 . CAWSVRQGQGLSQETQYF TGTGCCTGGAGTGTACGCCAGGGTCAGGGTTTAAGCCAAGAGACCCAGTACTTC
. TRBJ1-1 TRBV12-3/TRBV12-4 TRBD1 CASRTGGHTEAFF TGTGCCAGCAGGACAGGGGGGCACACTGAAGCTTTCTTT
. TRBJ2-7 TRBV29-1 . CSVGFTGEQYF TGCAGCGTGGGATTCACGGGGGAGCAGTACTTC
. TRBJ2-3 TRBV6-6 . CASSRGFADTQYF TGTGCCAGCAGTAGGGGCTTCGCAGATACGCAGTATTTT
once TRBJ2-5 TRBV20-1 . CSAREDTQETQYF TGCAGTGCTAGAGAGGACACCCAAGAGACCCAGTACTTC
. TRBJ1-4 TRBV29-1 TRBD1 CSAQTGTNEKLFF TGCAGCGCCCAGACAGGGACTAATGAAAAACTGTTTTTT
. TRBJ1-2 TRBV3-1 . CASSPQGTGGYTF TGTGCCAGCAGCCCACAGGGCACAGGTGGCTACACCTTC
. TRBJ2-3 TRBV12-3/TRBV12-4 TRBD2 CASSIAGGPPSTDTQYF TGTGCCAGCAGCATAGCGGGGGGGCCGCCTAGCACAGATACGCAGTATTTT
. TRBJ2-3 TRBV20-1 . CSARGGASTDTQYF TGCAGTGCTAGGGGTGGGGCCAGCACAGATACGCAGTATTTT